A selection of T cell receptor beta chains follows, all from one sample in a study of T cells expressing NK-cell markers. TCRdb re-analyzed the 5' RACE reads; it lists each CDR3 protein once, without DNA. This repertoire includes some 440,000 distinct CDR3 sequences. Material for sequencing was blood T cells: a sorted CD56 or NKG2C T cell subset, CD4+ or CD8+ T cells, or bulk PBMC T cells (not recorded which). The source of these receptors is a woman aged 45 to 65 in good health. CDR3s include the opening cysteine and the closing phenylalanine or tryptophan.

v_call	j_call	cdr3_aa
TRBV5-1	TRBJ2-7	CASRISGTGTSYEQYF
TRBV5-5	TRBJ1-1	CASTPREGPNTEAFF
TRBV6-5	TRBJ2-5	CASSPGGVFQETQYF
TRBV4-1	TRBJ1-1	CASSRGQGNTEAFF
TRBV6-5	TRBJ1-6	CASSYSRDSPLHF
TRBV27	TRBJ1-5	CASRDRYDRDYQPQHF
TRBV6-5	TRBJ1-6	CASGGAYNSPLHF
TRBV5-6	TRBJ2-3	CASSPYDRDRYTDTQYF
TRBV5-5	TRBJ2-1	CASSLVGTVPEQFF
TRBV6-5	TRBJ1-3	CASSRDRFSGNTIYF
TRBV12-3/TRBV12-4	TRBJ2-1	CASRTGTLVSGQNNEQFF
TRBV24-1	TRBJ2-5	CATSGQGMYKETQYF
TRBV20-1	TRBJ2-1	CSATQTTYNEQFF
TRBV4-2	TRBJ1-2	CASSQADDLYGYTF
TRBV6-2/TRBV6-3	TRBJ2-3	CASSYELGGVSTDTQYF
TRBV29-1	TRBJ2-2	CSVEGRIGELFF
TRBV25-1	TRBJ1-5	CASSESGRGASNQPQHF
TRBV10-3	TRBJ1-4	CAISDPDRFANEKLFF
TRBV12-3/TRBV12-4	TRBJ2-7	CASSPASMVVYEQYF
TRBV12-3/TRBV12-4	TRBJ2-3	CASRGGTDTQYF
TRBV6-1	TRBJ2-3	CASSPLVRASSTDTQYF
TRBV20-1	TRBJ1-5	CSASTGTGAPQHF
TRBV25-1	TRBJ2-1	CASSELGGRNNEQFF
TRBV5-1	TRBJ2-2	CASSVGGSTGELFF
TRBV30	TRBJ2-3	CAWRGPPSGRVLDTQYF
TRBV6-5	TRBJ2-5	CASSYGYPSETQYF
TRBV12-3/TRBV12-4	TRBJ2-2	CASSLDLPLNTGELFF
TRBV10-2	TRBJ2-3	CASKETDTQYF
TRBV7-9	TRBJ2-5	CASRPAGTAQETQYF
TRBV14	TRBJ1-1	CASGLTADIGMNTEAFF
TRBV6-5	TRBJ1-1	CASYRGLYTEAFF
TRBV7-9	TRBJ1-2	CASSLGQSVYGYTF
TRBV5-4	TRBJ1-1	CASSLGGGQLPPTFF
TRBV11-2	TRBJ1-1	CASSSRQGFGAFF
TRBV6-5	TRBJ2-2	CASGDMGGNGELFF
TRBV7-8	TRBJ2-5	CASSLSGATSGETQYF
TRBV10-2	TRBJ2-7	CASKRDRASYEQYF
TRBV20-1	TRBJ1-4	CSAEGGGGLDEKLFF
TRBV7-6	TRBJ2-1	CASSLDGLAAGEQFF
TRBV21-1	TRBJ2-1	CASRKSGPYNEQFF
TRBV12-3/TRBV12-4	TRBJ2-3	CASIPRGLSTDTQYF
TRBV18	TRBJ1-5	CASSPENQPQHF
TRBV6-1	TRBJ2-1	CASSGTSGRALPYNEQFF
TRBV20-1	TRBJ2-3	CSAGGLASGADTQYF
TRBV11-2	TRBJ2-1	CASSLVEGEDMYEQFF
TRBV20-1	TRBJ2-3	CSARDHKHSTDTQYF
TRBV10-3	TRBJ2-1	CAITRQARSSYNEQFF
TRBV6-5	TRBJ1-2	CASSLKQGSNYGYTF
TRBV25-1	TRBJ1-5	CASRGSGAAWDQPQHF
TRBV18	TRBJ2-1	CASSPGTSGKNEQFF
TRBV29-1	TRBJ1-1	CSVDQGEGTEAFF